This T cell receptor (beta chain) was sequenced for a study of T-cell memory formation after mild COVID-19 listed by TCRdb under 2021. A note on the overall study: TCR sequence clusters from the two donors were largely donor specific. T-cell clones expanding and contracting after mild COVID-19 in a couple of donors were tracked by longitudinal TCRalpha and TCRbeta repertoire sequencing. Two young, previously healthy adult volunteers, one female and one male, were included in the cohort.

The CDR3 sequence holds 14 residues, the cysteine and phenylalanine included. The only DNA kept is the CDR3, 42 bases in frame from the first base. At the junction V is shortened by 6 bases and J by 5 bases, with 17 bases in between. As encoded in the germline V gene, CDR1 is MNHEY while CDR2 is SVGAGI. These reads were obtained on an Illumina NovaSeq 6000. TCRalpha and TCRbeta cDNA libraries were built by 5'RACE with constant-segment primers, adding sample barcodes and unique molecular identifiers. Trizol reagent was used to extract RNA from every sample. Amplification of the libraries took two PCR steps, and the second step added a second sample barcode plus Illumina TruSeq adapters. Sequencing of the libraries was done on an Illumina NovaSeq, producing 2 x 150 bp paired-end reads. The source study handled its data this way. Demultiplexing of reads and collapsing into UMI-guided consensus sequences were performed with migec v1.2.7. Using mixcr v2.1.11, the UMI consensuses were aligned to TRA and TRB V and J templates and assembled into clonotypes. Clonotypes were classified as expanded or contracted when called significant by both edgeR and NoisET, with noise models trained on biological replicates. For edgeR calls, a false discovery rate-adjusted p below 0.01 and a log2 fold-change threshold of 1 were applied. PCA with hierarchical clustering of max-normalized trajectories of the 1000 most abundant clonotypes was used as exploratory dynamics analysis. Separately sequenced CD4+ and CD8+ repertoires were used to assign a CD4 or CD8 phenotype to each responding clone. Using fastp at Q25 and MiXCR, TCRdb reprocessed the public reads and kept productive beta chains. Each CDR3 protein appears once, grouped with its most common genes and DNA. TCRdb, not the original authors, processed these V and J calls. The sample profile shows 350,000 to 550,000 distinct CDR3 sequences; approximately 19% of them were found once. The ten top clones hold about 22% of the sample.

This clonotype was seen a few times. What this receptor recognizes is not known. No much larger clone exists at a distance of one base, and base qualities are not known. The investigation overall reported the following: Some responding clones were found in pre-infection memory, which suggests that pre-existing cross-reactive memory T cells took part in the SARS-CoV-2 response. Contracting CD4+ clones appeared mostly in the CM and EM memory subsets, whereas CD8+ clones were enriched in EMRA. Only a couple of mild cases were covered by the study, and larger cohorts that include severe cases with pre-infection samples were considered necessary. SARS-CoV-2 specificity was not confirmed for the second-wave clones peaking on day 37. From day 15 to 85, contracting clones showed balanced CD4/CD8 phenotypes, whereas a second wave of clones that expanded from day 15 to 37 leaned towards CD4+.

Ficoll-Paque density gradient centrifugation was used to isolate PBMCs. The sequence derives from a man between 18 and 29 years old who had mild COVID-19 (a few samples of this study predate the infection). The sample titles of this study are shuffled in the database, so cell type and time point are left out; the donor was told from shared clones. The V and J genes are TRBV6-5 and TRBJ2-7; the D segment may tentatively be TRBD1 or TRBD2, each giving 6 matched bases. The sequencing input was PBMCs or a T cell subset sorted from them (not recorded which). The DNA sequence reads TGTGCCAGCAGCCGCCGATGGGGGGCCGACGAGCAGTACTTC. This encodes CASSRRWGADEQYF.